A selection of T cell receptor gamma chains follows, all from one sample in a study of fetal and pediatric gammadelta thymocytes. TCRdb made new clone calls on the reads using CATT. This sample has roughly 570 gamma-chain clones, with 3.5% to 4% found just once. Sample: non-Vgamma9Vdelta2 gamma-delta T cells from the thymus. These receptors all come from a child who underwent cardiac surgery and was recorded as healthy. CDR3s include the opening cysteine and the closing phenylalanine or tryptophan. The size field is filled for only some rows; it gives once, few, many or a size class.

j_call,v_call,clone_size,cdr3_nt,cdr3_aa
TRGJ1/TRGJ2,TRGV2,large,TGTGCCACCTGGGACGGGCCGGGTAGGTATTATAAGAAACTCTTT,CATWDGPGRYYKKLF
TRGJ1/TRGJ2,TRGV10,large,TGTGCTGCGGATGAATTTAAGAAACTCTTT,CAADEFKKLF
TRGJ1/TRGJ2,TRGV5,large,TGTGCCACCTGGACCCCATTTAGTTCTTGGCTCTTT,CATWTPFSSWLF
TRGJ1/TRGJ2,TRGV9,large,TGTGCCTTGTGGGAGGTTTCTTATAAGAAACTCTTT,CALWEVSYKKLF
TRGJ1/TRGJ2,TRGV3,large,TGTGCCACCTGGGACGGCGGTCCTAAGTATAAGAAACTCTTT,CATWDGGPKYKKLF
TRGJ1/TRGJ2,TRGV9,large,TGTGCCTTGTGGGAGGTGGGAAATAAGAAACTCTTT,CALWEVGNKKLF
TRGJP2,TRGV3,large,TGTGCCACCTGGGATCTTCGGGGTAGTTGTGATTGGATCAAGACGTTT,CATWDLRGSCDWIKTF
TRGJP2,TRGV8,large,TGTGCCACCTGGGATCGGTATAGTAGTGATTGGATCAAGACGTTT,CATWDRYSSDWIKTF
TRGJ1/TRGJ2,TRGV9,large,TGTGCCTTGTGGGAGGTGGGTTATAAGAAACTCTTT,CALWEVGYKKLF
TRGJ1/TRGJ2,TRGV9,few,TGTGCCTTGTGGGAGCCATCCAGATTTTTTTTTTATAAGAAACTCTTT,CALWEPSRFFFYKKLF
TRGJ1/TRGJ2,TRGV9,large,TGTGCCTTGTGGGAACGTGATTATAAGAAACTCTTT,CALWERDYKKLF
TRGJ1/TRGJ2,TRGV2,medium-sized,TGTGCCACCTGGGACAGAAGAGATAAGAAACTCTTT,CATWDRRDKKLF
TRGJ1/TRGJ2,TRGV8,medium-sized,TGTGCCACCTGGGATAGATATAAGAAACTCTTT,CATWDRYKKLF
TRGJ1/TRGJ2,TRGV2,.,TGTGCCACCTGGGACGGGCAAAATTATAAGAAACTCTTT,CATWDGQNYKKLF
TRGJ1/TRGJ2,TRGV2,large,TGTGCCACCTGGGACGACGGAAATTATTATAAGAAACTCTTT,CATWDDGNYYKKLF
TRGJ1/TRGJ2,TRGV3,large,TGTGCCACCTGGACTTATTATAAGAAACTCTTT,CATWTYYKKLF
TRGJ1/TRGJ2,TRGV5,large,TGTGCCACCTGGGACACCCTTAAGAAACTCTTT,CATWDTLKKLF
TRGJP1,TRGV3,large,TGTGCCACCTGGGACAGGCTTAAGTCTGGTTGGTTCAAGATATTT,CATWDRLKSGWFKIF
TRGJP1,TRGV3,.,TGTGCCACCTGGGACAGTCCCGGTTGGTTCAAGATATTT,CATWDSPGWFKIF
TRGJ1/TRGJ2,TRGV3,.,TGTGCCACCTGGGACGGTTCGAATTATTATAAGAAACTCTTT,CATWDGSNYYKKLF
TRGJP2,TRGV10,large,TGTGCTGCGGTTGGTTGGATCAAGACGTTT,CAAVGWIKTF
TRGJP2,TRGV5,medium-sized,TGTGCCACCTGGGACAGGCGAGGTAGTGATTGGATCAAGACGTTT,CATWDRRGSDWIKTF
TRGJP1,TRGV10,.,TGTGCTGCGTGGAACACCCCCGCATGGTTCAAGATATTT,CAAWNTPAWFKIF
TRGJ1/TRGJ2,TRGV8,large,TGTGCCACCTGGGACGCCTATAAGAAACTCTTT,CATWDAYKKLF
TRGJP1,TRGV8,medium-sized,TGTGCCACCTGGGATCAATATACCACTGGTTGGTTCAAGATATTT,CATWDQYTTGWFKIF
TRGJP2,TRGV5,medium-sized,TGTGCCACCTGGGACAGGCCAGGCAATGGTCGTCGTGATTGGATCAAGACGTTT,CATWDRPGNGRRDWIKTF
TRGJ1/TRGJ2,TRGV2,.,TGTGCCACCTGGGACGGTTGTTATAAGAAACTCTTT,CATWDGCYKKLF
TRGJP1,TRGV2,medium-sized,TGTGCCACCTGGGTTACCACTGGTTGGTTCAAGATATTT,CATWVTTGWFKIF
TRGJ1/TRGJ2,TRGV10,large,TGTGCTGCGTGGGATCATAATTATTATAAGAAACTCTTT,CAAWDHNYYKKLF
TRGJ1/TRGJ2,TRGV2,large,TGTGCCACCTGGGACGCTTCTTATTATAAGAAACTCTTT,CATWDASYYKKLF
TRGJ1/TRGJ2,TRGV2,large,TGTGCCACCTGGGACGGGCGACTGAATTATTATAAGAAACTCTTT,CATWDGRLNYYKKLF
TRGJP2,TRGV9,large,TGTGCCTTGTGGGAGGTGCAGGATAGTAGTGATTGGATCAAGACGTTT,CALWEVQDSSDWIKTF
TRGJP,TRGV5,medium-sized,TGTGCCACCTGGGACAGGCTTCATGTGTTGGGCAAAAAAATCAAGGTATTT,CATWDRLHVLGKKIKVF
TRGJP1,TRGV8,large,TGTGCCACCTGGGATAGGGGGGCCACTGGTTGGTTCAAGATATTT,CATWDRGATGWFKIF
TRGJ1/TRGJ2,TRGV8,large,TGTGCCACCTGGGATCGTTCCTCCAATTATTATAAGAAACTCTTT,CATWDRSSNYYKKLF
TRGJ1/TRGJ2,TRGV2,.,TGTGCCACCTGGGTCATGAATTATTATAAGAAACTCTTT,CATWVMNYYKKLF
TRGJP2,TRGV9,medium-sized,TGTGCCTTGTGGGAGGTGTATAGTAGTGATTGGATCAAGACGTTT,CALWEVYSSDWIKTF
TRGJ1/TRGJ2,TRGV9,large,TGTGCCTTGTGGGAGGTGAGCTATTATTATAAGAAACTCTTT,CALWEVSYYYKKLF
TRGJP1,TRGV10,large,TGTGCTGCGTGGGATTATAAACGGGGTCCGAATACCACTGGTTGGTTCAAGATATTT,CAAWDYKRGPNTTGWFKIF
TRGJ1/TRGJ2,TRGV10,medium-sized,TGTGCTGCGTGGGATTTCCTATTCTCGAATTATTATAAGAAACTCTTT,CAAWDFLFSNYYKKLF
TRGJ1/TRGJ2,TRGV8,medium-sized,TGTGCCACCTGGGATAGGTATTATTATAAGAAACTCTTT,CATWDRYYYKKLF
TRGJ1/TRGJ2,TRGV2,medium-sized,TGTGCCACCTGGGACGGGCCCTATAAGAAACTCTTT,CATWDGPYKKLF
TRGJP1,TRGV10,medium-sized,TGTGCTGCGTGGGCTTGTACTGGTTGGTTCAAGATATTT,CAAWACTGWFKIF
TRGJ1/TRGJ2,TRGV9,large,TGTGCCTTGTGGGAGGTGTGCTTTTGGGGGAATTATTATAAGAAACTCTTT,CALWEVCFWGNYYKKLF
TRGJP2,TRGV2,large,TGTGCCACCTGGACCTATAGTAGTGATTGGATCAAGACGTTT,CATWTYSSDWIKTF
TRGJ1/TRGJ2,TRGV2,large,TGTGCCACCTGGGACGGTCGTTATTATAAGAAACTCTTT,CATWDGRYYKKLF